The 32 T cell receptor beta chains reported below all come from one sample, sequenced in a study of cytomegalovirus exposure and HLA in healthy donors. 60 Vbeta and 13 Jbeta primers were used in PCR. Profiling relied on immunoSEQ multiplex PCR, and the TCRdb table lists in-frame clones only, not all of them. The sample lists under 200,000 clones, 80% occurring once. Sequencing was done on a sample of PBMCs. The receptors stem from a man aged 18 to 29 in good health and CMV-seropositive.

The genes are TRBV7-9 and TRBJ1-2, with 7 bases aligning to TRBD1. CDR3 size: 14 residues. V lost 5 bases and J lost 4; bases outside the gene matches: 7. Looked up from germline, CDR1 is SEHNR and CDR2 is FQNEAQ (reference sequence). The CDR3 spells CASSGNRGSYGYTF. The CDR3, as DNA: TGTGCCAGCAGCGGAAACAGGGGATCCTATGGCTACACCTTC.

This chain uses TRBV6-5 with TRBJ1-1; D is uncertain. The CDR3 has 11 residues. Trimming cost V 7 bases and J 4 bases, with 7 bases left between them. The germline V gene has CDR1 MNHEY and CDR2 SVGAGI. In nucleotides, the CDR3 is TGTGCCAGCATGGGGAGCACTGAAGCTTTCTTT. Its translation: CASMGSTEAFF.

The chain recombines TRBV9 with TRBJ2-2; perhaps TRBD2 as D (6 bases). Looked up from germline, CDR1 is SGDLS and CDR2 is YYNGEE. This CDR3 has 15 residues. Trimming cost V 0 bases and J 4 bases, with 10 bases left between them. The CDR3 loop reads CASSVGGVGTGELFF. The CDR3 nucleotides are TGTGCCAGCAGCGTAGGGGGGGTGGGCACCGGGGAGCTGTTTTTT.

The gene calls are TRBV29-1 and TRBJ2-5, with D maybe TRBD2 (6 bases). Trimming shortened V by 7 bases and J by 2 bases, and 14 bases separated the two germline ends. Germline-derived CDR1 and CDR2 are SQVTM and ANQGSEA. The length of the CDR3 is 13 residues. The CDR3: CSGELADQETQYF. DNA of the CDR3: TGCAGCGGGGAATTAGCGGATCAAGAGACCCAGTACTTC.

The V call is TRBV19, the J call TRBJ2-7, with D perhaps TRBD2 (6 bases). Trimming removed 10 bases at V and 6 bases at J, with 16 bases between. The CDR3 loop spans 12 amino acids. Germline lookup yields CDR1 LNHDA and CDR2 SQIVND (reference sequence). The CDR3, as DNA: TGTGCCACTCGCGGGGACCCCGGCGAGCAGTACTTC. Its protein is CATRGDPGEQYF.

This chain joins TRBV19 and TRBJ2-7, with 10 bases lining up with TRBD2. Unmatched junction bases numbered 6, after V lost 4 bases and J lost 0 bases. The V gene's germline CDR1 is LNHDA and CDR2 SQIVND (reference sequence). CDR3 length: 16 amino acids. The CDR3, as DNA: TGTGCCAGTAGTAGAGCCCCTAGCGGGAGCTCCTACGAGCAGTACTTC. Its protein is CASSRAPSGSSYEQYF.

The sample holds one count of this clone. The chain uses TRBV12-5 and TRBJ2-7, with D maybe TRBD2 (7 bases). The germline CDR1 and CDR2 sequences are LGHNT and FRNRAP. The CDR3 contains 12 residues. Deletions cut 9 bases from V and 5 bases from J, with 14 bases between. CDR3 region: CASQGRADEQYF. The DNA for the CDR3 is TGTGCTAGCCAGGGGAGGGCGGACGAGCAGTACTTC.

The chain has TRBV5-1 and TRBJ2-7; possible D gene TRBD2, 5 bases. The germline V gene encodes CDR1 SGHRS and CDR2 YFSETQ. V shed 0 bases and J shed 0 bases, with 7 bases lying between them. This CDR3 is 14 amino acids long. Written as DNA, the CDR3 is TGCGCCAGCAGCTTGGAAGGGAGCTCCTACGAGCAGTACTTC. Protein: CASSLEGSSYEQYF.

This chain joins TRBV28 and TRBJ1-5; 7 bases line up with TRBD1. This CDR3 contains 14 residues. Germline V CDR1 and CDR2: MDHEN, SYDVKM. Germline trimming cut 2 bases from V and 6 bases from J; bases unmatched to any gene: 4. CDR3 coding DNA: TGTGCCAGCAGTTTAGACAGGGCTGGTCAGCCCCAGCATTTT. Encoded protein: CASSLDRAGQPQHF.

The V call is TRBV19, the J call TRBJ1-5, with D tentatively TRBD1 (6 bases). The CDR3 consists of 16 residues. Trimming shortened V by 7 bases and J by 0 bases, and 16 bases separated the two germline ends. CDR1 and CDR2 (germline): LNHDA, SQIVND (reference sequence). For the CDR3, the DNA is TGTGCCAGTAACGACAGGAGAACCGATAGCAATCAGCCCCAGCATTTT. Its protein product is CASNDRRTDSNQPQHF.

The chain is built from TRBV30 and TRBJ2-5, with 8 positions matching TRBD2. CDR1 and CDR2 from the germline V gene are GTSNPN and SVGIG (reference sequence). The CDR3 extends over 13 amino acids. V was pared by 3 bases and J by 2 bases, with 2 bases of the junction left unmatched. DNA for the CDR3: TGTGCCTGGAGAGGCGGGGGGCAAGAGACCCAGTACTTC. It translates to CAWRGGGQETQYF.

The chain employs TRBV6-1 and TRBJ1-5; D gene unclear. CDR1 MNHNS and CDR2 SASEGT come from the germline V gene. The CDR3 runs 14 residues. The ends were cut back, 7 bases at V and 2 bases at J, with 12 bases in the middle. Here the CDR3 reads CASNSRIGNQPQHF. The CDR3 bases are TGTGCCAGCAATTCAAGAATAGGCAATCAGCCCCAGCATTTT.

The genes are TRBV19 and TRBJ1-3; the D gene is possibly TRBD1 (5 bases). The V gene's germline CDR1 is LNHDA and CDR2 SQIVND (reference sequence). The CDR3 consists of 16 residues. Trimming shortened V by 5 bases and J by 0 bases, and 14 bases separated the two germline ends. CDR3 protein: CASSSGGLFSGNTIYF. The CDR3 nucleotides are TGTGCCAGTAGTTCTGGGGGACTGTTCTCTGGAAACACCATATATTTT. The complete variable domain, with remaining parts taken from reference TRBV19 and TRBJ1-3, reads DGGITQSPKYLFRKEGQNVTLSCEQNLNHDAMYWYRQDPGQGLRLIYYSQIVNDFQKGDIAEGYSVSREKKESFPLTVTSAQKNPTAFYLCASSSGGLFSGNTIYFGEGSWLTVV.

This chain connects TRBV25-1 to TRBJ2-2; D uncertain. CDR3 length: 14 residues. Germline values: CDR1 MGHDK, CDR2 SYGVNS. The V end was cut by 3 bases, the J end by 6 bases, with 11 bases between. This chain's CDR3 is CASSEPLSPGELFF. Here the CDR3 DNA reads TGTGCCAGCAGTGAGCCCCTATCCCCCGGGGAGCTGTTTTTT.

The gene calls are TRBV4-1 and TRBJ1-4; D possibly corresponds to TRBD1 (6 bases). The CDR3 length is 14 residues. Germline loops: CDR1 MGHRA, CDR2 YSYEKL. The V gene lost 0 bases and the J gene lost 11 bases, with 13 bases spanning the gap. The CDR3 coding sequence is TGCGCCAGCAGCCAAGAAGACAGGTCTCCGAAACTGTTTTTT. It codes for CASSQEDRSPKLFF.

The chain carries TRBV13 and TRBJ1-4; 8 nucleotides agree with TRBD1. The CDR3 runs to 14 residues. The V gene end was trimmed by 5 bases and the J gene end by 8 bases; junction bases not matched to a gene: 7. The germline V gene has CDR1 PRHDT and CDR2 FYEKMQ (reference sequence). For the CDR3, the DNA is TGTGCCAGCAGCCGAGGACAGGGAGGGGAAAAACTGTTTTTT. As protein: CASSRGQGGEKLFF.

This clone was seen a handful of times. The chain couples TRBV2 to TRBJ2-7; 7 bases line up with TRBD2. Per the germline V gene, CDR1 is SNHLY and CDR2 is FYNNEI. The CDR3 has 14 residues. The J segment lost 2 bases and the V segment lost 5 bases, leaving 6 bases of the junction unmatched. DNA for the CDR3: TGTGCCAGCAGTAATCCTAGCGGAACCTACGAGCAGTACTTC. Encoded protein: CASSNPSGTYEQYF.

This chain links TRBV6-5 with TRBJ2-5; maybe TRBD2 (5 bases). The CDR3 covers 12 residues. Between the trimmed V and J ends, which lost 8 bases and 4 bases, there was a span of 11 bases. The V gene's germline CDR1 is MNHEY and CDR2 SVGAGI. For the CDR3, the DNA is TGTGCCAGCGGTCTAGGGAGAGAGACCCAGTACTTC. Its protein is CASGLGRETQYF.

This clone appeared a few times. The gene calls are TRBV5-1 and TRBJ1-5; a weak D match, TRBD1 (6 bases). Trimming took 2 bases from V and 2 from J, leaving 11 bases between them. CDR1 SGHRS and CDR2 YFSETQ come from the germline V gene. The CDR3 totals 15 residues. CDR3 nucleotide sequence: TGCGCCAGCAGCTTTTCGGGGGGCGGCAATCAGCCCCAGCATTTT. This encodes CASSFSGGGNQPQHF.

This sequence joins TRBV29-1 and TRBJ1-2; D is ambiguous. Germline CDR1 reads SQVTM; CDR2 reads ANQGSEA. Between the trimmed V and J ends, which lost 1 base and 0 bases, there was a span of 9 bases. The CDR3 loop spans 14 amino acids. The CDR3 reads CSVEVRSTNYGYTF. The CDR3 DNA reads as TGCAGCGTTGAAGTCCGCTCTACTAACTATGGCTACACCTTC.

This clone was seen once. The chain has TRBV7-9 and TRBJ2-7; the D is unclear. V was cut by 1 base and J by 3 bases, with 10 bases left in between. Germline V gene sequence: CDR1 SEHNR, CDR2 FQNEAQ (reference sequence). The CDR3 has 14 amino acids. CDR3 residues: CASSLGLGDYEQYF. CDR3 DNA sequence: TGTGCCAGCAGCTTAGGACTCGGCGACTACGAGCAGTACTTC.

The CDR3 DNA sequence: TGCGCCAGTCAAAGCAGGCCAGCTACAAGGGAGACCCAGTACTTC. The encoded protein is CASQSRPATRETQYF. The chain couples TRBV5-1 to TRBJ2-5, with D unresolved. Trimming removed 8 bases at V and 5 bases at J, with 22 bases between. This CDR3 is built from 15 residues. CDR1 and CDR2 (germline): SGHRS, YFSETQ.

The genes are TRBV6-5 and TRBJ1-5; D is possibly TRBD1 (5 bases). V was trimmed by 2 bases and J by 6 bases, leaving 11 bases between them. The CDR3 runs to 14 residues. Germline CDR1 MNHEY, CDR2 SVGAGI. In DNA form, the CDR3 reads TGTGCCAGCAGTTACGGGGGAGGGTTTCAGCCCCAGCATTTT. It translates to CASSYGGGFQPQHF.

This clone was found a few times. This rearrangement joins TRBV10-3 to TRBJ2-5, with 15 bases fitting TRBD2. The V gene's germline CDR1 is ENHRY and CDR2 SYGVKD. The CDR3 sequence is 16 residues long. Trimming took 6 bases from V and 1 from J; bases not matched to a gene: 3. This CDR3 reads CAIRAGLAGGQETQYF. The CDR3 DNA reads TGTGCCATCAGAGCGGGACTAGCGGGGGGCCAAGAGACCCAGTACTTC.

The chain recombines TRBV9 with TRBJ1-4; 7 bases are shared with TRBD1. Trimming at V came to 3 bases and at J to 2 bases, leaving 7 bases not matched to a gene. Germline V CDR1 and CDR2: SGDLS, YYNGEE. This CDR3 spans 16 amino acids. As DNA, the CDR3 is TGTGCCAGCAGCGGGAAACCGGGACAGACTAATGAAAAACTGTTTTTT. It codes for CASSGKPGQTNEKLFF.

This clone was seen only a few times. In DNA form, the CDR3 reads TGTGCCAGCAGCCGACAGATTGAAGCTTTCTTT. Translation: CASSRQIEAFF. The chain recombines TRBV7-9 with TRBJ1-1; possibly TRBD1 for D (5 bases). Germline values: CDR1 SEHNR, CDR2 FQNEAQ (reference sequence). V shed 5 bases and J shed 7 bases, with 8 bases lying between them. CDR3 length: 11 amino acids.

The chain is built from TRBV29-1 and TRBJ2-1; possible D gene TRBD2, 6 bases. The CDR3 is 14 residues long. From germline, CDR1 is SQVTM and CDR2 ANQGSEA. Trimming took 6 bases from V and 6 from J, leaving 18 bases between them. CDR3 protein: CSVGTSLPPNEQFF. The DNA for the CDR3 is TGCAGCGTCGGTACTAGCCTTCCGCCCAATGAGCAGTTCTTC.

The chain uses TRBV19 and TRBJ1-1; 11 bases agree with TRBD1. Per germline, CDR1 LNHDA and CDR2 SQIVND (reference sequence). The CDR3 loop spans 13 amino acids. With V trimmed by 10 bases and J by 5 bases, 6 bases remained unmatched. CDR3 DNA: TGTGCCACAGGGACAGGGGGTTGGACTGAAGCTTTCTTT. Translation gives CATGTGGWTEAFF.

Only a few counts were recorded for this clone. The rearrangement links TRBV5-4 to TRBJ1-2; D is perhaps TRBD1 (6 bases). The CDR3 contains 12 residues. Trimming took off 2 bases at V and 8 bases at J, with 10 bases between the two ends. Germline V lookup: CDR1 SGHNT, CDR2 YYREEE (reference sequence). CDR3 loop: CASSLEGVGYTF. In nucleotides, the CDR3 is TGTGCCAGCAGCTTAGAGGGGGTCGGCTACACCTTC.

This chain connects TRBV5-1 to TRBJ2-7; 7 nucleotides agree with TRBD1. This CDR3 is 14 amino acids long. Germline-derived CDR1 and CDR2 are SGHRS and YFSETQ. V trimming: 4 bases; J trimming: 3 bases; junction bases outside the gene matches: 7. CDR3 sequence reads: CASSGGQRGYEQYF. The CDR3 DNA follows: TGCGCCAGCAGCGGGGGACAGAGGGGCTACGAGCAGTACTTC.

This rearrangement joins TRBV5-5 to TRBJ1-3; the D is unclear. The V and J ends lost 6 bases and 1 base respectively, with 17 bases between them. Germline CDR1 SGHKS, CDR2 YYEKEE (reference sequence). The CDR3 has 16 amino acids. The CDR3 sequence is CASTINAHRSGNTIYF. The DNA for the CDR3 is TGTGCCAGCACCATAAACGCCCACAGATCTGGAAACACCATATATTTT.

The chain uses TRBV7-2 and TRBJ2-7, with D uncertain. The CDR3 length is 11 residues. The germline V and J ends were trimmed by 2 bases and 5 bases, with 4 bases remaining between them. Germline CDR1 and CDR2: SGHTA and FQGNSA. The CDR3 here is CASSLYHEQYF. The CDR3 bases are TGTGCCAGCAGCTTATATCACGAGCAGTACTTC.